The 12 T cell receptor beta chains reported below all come from one sample, sequenced in a study of blood T cell repertoires in COVID-19. The assay was immunoSEQ multiplex PCR, and TCRdb's table has in-frame clones only and misses some. The sample has roughly 29,000 clones, roughly 83% seen once; the top ten hold 25%. The specimen sequenced was peripheral blood. These receptors originate from a man in his 70s with active COVID-19.

The chain is built from TRBV7-9 and TRBJ2-5; tentatively, D is TRBD1 (6 bases). Germline V gene lookup returns CDR1 SEHNR and CDR2 FQNEAQ (reference sequence). Trimming removed 6 bases at V and 2 bases at J, with 7 bases between. The CDR3 is 12 residues long. CDR3 protein: CASRRGQETQYF. The CDR3 DNA is TGTGCCAGCAGGAGGGGGCAAGAGACCCAGTACTTC.

The chain is built from TRBV27 and TRBJ2-1; 10 nucleotides match TRBD2. V shed 5 bases, J shed 2 bases, and the junction held 3 bases outside the gene matches. CDR1 MNHEY and CDR2 SMNVEV come from the germline V gene (reference sequence). The CDR3 is 15 residues long. The CDR3 DNA sequence: TGTGCCAGCAGTGTCGGACTAGCGGCCTACAATGAGCAGTTCTTC. It translates to CASSVGLAAYNEQFF.

The DNA of the CDR3 is TGTGCCAGCAGCCTGAGCAGGGAGGGACGTCAGACCCAGTACTTC. Its protein product is CASSLSREGRQTQYF. The V call is TRBV5-4, the J call TRBJ2-5; TRBD2 matches 7 bases. Germline V gives CDR1 SGHNT, CDR2 YYREEE (reference sequence). With 4 bases clipped from V and 6 bases from J, the junction kept 12 bases outside the gene matches. The CDR3 covers 15 residues.

CDR3 bases: TGTGCCACCAGTGATGCTCCCGACAGGGGGTTGGCTGAAGCTTTCTTT. As protein: CATSDAPDRGLAEAFF. The chain links TRBV24-1 to TRBJ1-1; 9 positions agree with TRBD1. This CDR3 comprises 16 residues. With V trimmed by 3 bases and J by 6 bases, 10 bases remained unmatched. Germline CDR1 reads KGHDR; CDR2 reads SFDVKD.

The chain links TRBV28 to TRBJ2-1, with D possibly being TRBD2 (5 bases). The germline V gene has CDR1 MDHEN and CDR2 SYDVKM. Trimming cost V 6 bases and J 7 bases, with 19 bases left between them. The CDR3 covers 15 residues. The CDR3 spells CASSRLLGSYNEQFF. The DNA of the CDR3 is TGTGCCAGCAGCCGGTTACTAGGGTCATATAATGAGCAGTTCTTC.

This clone showed up just once. CDR3 residues: CASRPLAGATDTQYF. CDR3 DNA: TGTGCCAGCCGTCCCCTAGCGGGGGCCACAGATACGCAGTATTTT. The chain couples TRBV4-2 to TRBJ2-3, with 10 bases fitting TRBD2. Germline CDR1 reads LGHNA; CDR2 reads YNFKEQ. CDR3 length equals 15 residues. Losses at the gene ends were 8 bases for V and 2 bases for J; bases not matched to a gene: 7.

The genes are TRBV4-2 and TRBJ1-1, with D unresolved. The CDR3 is 16 amino acids. Germline CDR1 LGHNA, CDR2 YNFKEQ. Trimming pared 0 bases from V and 2 bases from J, leaving 13 bases between. Written as DNA, the CDR3 is TGTGCCAGCAGCCAAGAGCCTTTGGCGGTAAACACTGAAGCTTTCTTT. The encoded protein is CASSQEPLAVNTEAFF.

The chain has TRBV13 and TRBJ2-1; 8 positions match TRBD1. J was trimmed by 5 bases and V by 1 base; bases with no gene match: 13. The CDR3 is 18 amino acids. CDR1 and CDR2 from the germline V gene are PRHDT and FYEKMQ (reference sequence). Written as DNA, the CDR3 is TGTGCCAGCAGCTTAGTTCAGAGGACAGGGACGATAAACAATGAGCAGTTCTTC. This translates into CASSLVQRTGTINNEQFF. The full variable domain, rest sourced from reference TRBV13 and TRBJ2-1, is AAGVIQSPRHLIKEKRETATLKCYPIPRHDTVYWYQQGPGQDPQFLISFYEKMQSDKGSIPDRFSAQQFSDYHSELNMSSLELGDSALYFCASSLVQRTGTINNEQFFGPGTRLTVL.

The V gene is TRBV24-1, the J gene TRBJ2-3, with a tentative D call TRBD2 (5 bases). CDR1 is KGHDR and CDR2 is SFDVKD in the germline V gene. Trimming removed 5 bases at V and 3 bases at J, with 14 bases between. The CDR3 extends over 15 amino acids. Here the CDR3 reads CATSGGPGITDTQYF. CDR3 DNA: TGTGCCACCAGTGGGGGTCCGGGGATTACAGATACGCAGTATTTT.

V gene TRBV12-3 or TRBV12-4 combines with J gene TRBJ1-2; D gene ambiguous. V was cut by 3 bases and J by 4 bases, with 9 bases left in between. There are 13 residues in the CDR3. CDR3 nucleotide sequence: TGTGCCAGCAGTTTTCAGGTGGGCTATGGCTACACCTTC. Translating it yields CASSFQVGYGYTF.

The rearrangement uses TRBV28 and TRBJ1-3; 8 positions agree with TRBD1. CDR1 is MDHEN, CDR2 SYDVKM, per germline. V lost 3 bases and J lost 4; bases outside the gene matches: 2. The CDR3 is made up of 14 amino acids. The CDR3 DNA is TGTGCCAGCAGTTTGGGGACAGGCGGAAACACCATATATTTT. This gives the protein CASSLGTGGNTIYF.

The CDR3 DNA reads TGTGCCAGCAGCTCGACAGGGGGTACGCATCAGCCCCAGCATTTT. Protein: CASSSTGGTHQPQHF. The chain combines TRBV5-5 with TRBJ1-5; 9 bases are shared with TRBD1. Germline V gene data show CDR1 as SGHKS and CDR2 as YYEKEE (reference sequence). The CDR3 totals 15 residues. Unmatched junction bases numbered 6, after V lost 3 bases and J lost 5 bases.